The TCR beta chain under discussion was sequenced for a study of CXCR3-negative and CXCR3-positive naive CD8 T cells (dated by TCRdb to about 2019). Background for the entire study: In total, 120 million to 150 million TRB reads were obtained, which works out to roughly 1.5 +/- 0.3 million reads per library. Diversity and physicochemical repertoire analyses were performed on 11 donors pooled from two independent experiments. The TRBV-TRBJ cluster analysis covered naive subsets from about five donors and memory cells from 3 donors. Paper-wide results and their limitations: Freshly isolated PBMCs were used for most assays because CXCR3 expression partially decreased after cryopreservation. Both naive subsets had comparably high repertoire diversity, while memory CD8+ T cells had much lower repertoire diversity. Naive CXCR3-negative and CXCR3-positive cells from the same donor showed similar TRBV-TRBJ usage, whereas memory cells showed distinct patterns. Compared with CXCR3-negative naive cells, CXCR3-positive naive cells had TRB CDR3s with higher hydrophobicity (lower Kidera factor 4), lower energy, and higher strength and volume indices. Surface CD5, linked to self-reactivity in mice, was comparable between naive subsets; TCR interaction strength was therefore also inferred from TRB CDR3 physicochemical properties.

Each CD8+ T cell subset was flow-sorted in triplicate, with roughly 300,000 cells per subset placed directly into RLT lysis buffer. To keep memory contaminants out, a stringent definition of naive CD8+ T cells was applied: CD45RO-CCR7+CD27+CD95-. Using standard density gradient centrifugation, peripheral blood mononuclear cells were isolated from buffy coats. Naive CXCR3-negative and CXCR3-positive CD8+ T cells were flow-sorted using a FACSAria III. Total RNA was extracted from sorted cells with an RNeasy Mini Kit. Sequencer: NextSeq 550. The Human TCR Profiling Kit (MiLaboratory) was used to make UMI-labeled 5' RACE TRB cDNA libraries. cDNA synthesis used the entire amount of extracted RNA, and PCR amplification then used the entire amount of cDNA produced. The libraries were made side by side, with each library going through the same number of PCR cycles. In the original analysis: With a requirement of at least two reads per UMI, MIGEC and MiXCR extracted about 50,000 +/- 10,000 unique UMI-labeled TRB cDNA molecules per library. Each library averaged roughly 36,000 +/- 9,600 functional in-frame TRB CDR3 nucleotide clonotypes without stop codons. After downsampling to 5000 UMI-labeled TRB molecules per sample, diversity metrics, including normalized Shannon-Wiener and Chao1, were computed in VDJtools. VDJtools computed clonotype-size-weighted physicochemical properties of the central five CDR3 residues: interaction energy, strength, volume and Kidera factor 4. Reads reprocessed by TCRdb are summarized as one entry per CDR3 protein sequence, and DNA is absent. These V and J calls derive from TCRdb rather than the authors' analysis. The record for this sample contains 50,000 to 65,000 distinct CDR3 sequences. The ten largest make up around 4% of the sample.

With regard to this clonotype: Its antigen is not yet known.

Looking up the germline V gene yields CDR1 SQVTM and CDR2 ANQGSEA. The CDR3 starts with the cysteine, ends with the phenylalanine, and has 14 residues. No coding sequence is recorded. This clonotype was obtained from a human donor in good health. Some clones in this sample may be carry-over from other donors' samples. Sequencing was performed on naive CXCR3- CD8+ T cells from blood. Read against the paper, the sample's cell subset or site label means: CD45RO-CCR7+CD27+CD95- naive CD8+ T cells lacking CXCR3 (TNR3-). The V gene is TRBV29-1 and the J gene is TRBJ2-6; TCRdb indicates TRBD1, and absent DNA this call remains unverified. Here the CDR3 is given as CSVGTDSGANVLTF.